The sequence of this T cell receptor beta chain was determined in a study of T cell responses to AZD1222 COVID-19 vaccine (dated by TCRdb to the early 2020s). About the investigation overall: A total of over 230 trial participants underwent TCR sequencing, of whom more than 200 had received two doses of AZD1222 and roughly 26 had received two doses of the MenACWY control vaccine. Trial participants were enrolled by age into subgroups of 18-55, 56-69 and 70-plus years, and about 150, 27 and 61 TCR-sequenced participants, respectively, were included in these subgroups. Beyond this particular receptor, the publication reports: Participants were mostly white British and included more females than males, and it was suggested by the authors that clonal diversity may have been underestimated. Conclusions about previously exposed vaccinees were limited because only six AZD1222 recipients were SARS-CoV-2 seropositive at baseline. The 56-69-year group was small, and its depth increase did not reach significance, likely because of low power. Because no day 14 peak-response samples were available, the repertoires could be characterized only after the peak T cell response. Spike-specific TCR breadth and depth rose significantly after two AZD1222 doses compared with day 0 and with MenACWY recipients. Reportedly, close to half of the unique spike-specific TCRs recognized epitopes lying outside the regions that are mutated in the B.1.351 and B.1.1.7 variants. CD4 TCRs associated with the vaccine covered the entire spike protein, and the dominant responses were in regions 160-218 and 743-854.

Remarks on this clone: The specificity of this receptor is unknown. Nothing much larger sits one base from this clone, and base qualities are not available.

The sample's time point label is to be understood as: about 28 days (+/-7) after the second vaccine dose. Because spike-specific TCR depth and breadth did not differ between the two schedules, AZD1222 recipients who got a second dose at roughly 4 weeks were pooled with those who got a second dose at roughly 12 weeks. Vaccinee samples came from UK trials COV001 and COV002, including a single-blind randomized controlled phase 2/3 trial of AZD1222 (ChAdOx1 nCoV-19) in healthy adults. For TCRbeta chain sequencing, PBMC samples from trial participants were taken at day 0 and at day 28 after the second dose. V and J are trimmed by 1 base and 4 bases, and the gene matches miss 3 bases of the junction. Including the terminal cysteine and phenylalanine, the CDR3 comprises 14 residues. The kept DNA is CDR3 alone, 42 bases in frame from the first base. The germline V gene gives CDR1 as SGHRS and CDR2 as YFSETQ.

The CDR3 regions of human TCRbeta chains were analyzed by immunosequencing. In the source study's methods: TCRs in the repertoires were compared against a reference library of SARS-CoV-2-specific TCRs that had been generated with the MIRA antigen-specificity platform. Breadth was defined as the fraction of unique TCRs that were SARS-CoV-2-associated, and depth was defined as the fraction of total T cells that were SARS-CoV-2-associated. Using the MIRA data, every spike-specific TCR was mapped to the spike region that the TCR reacted to and assigned to either a CD4 or a CD8 class. Log10-transformed breadth and depth values were compared by one-way ANOVA with Sidak's multiple comparisons tests. The immuneACCESS repertoire file appears here via TCRdb, limited to in-frame rearrangements. These files lack a portion of the clones; in checked studies, under half of the deficit traces to unresolved V genes, and the cause of the others is not known. Clonal size and the V and J genes are those of that table, whereas D and trimming came from the DNA. The sample contains some 250,000 clones, 90% to 95% of them found a single time. The ten largest clones take up about 0.5% of the sample.

Sequenced material: peripheral blood, taken 28 days after the second AZD1222 dose. Recombination connected TRBV5-1 to TRBJ1-1, with 8 middle bases fitting TRBD1. This TCR derives from an adult who received the AZD1222 COVID-19 vaccine. The sequence in DNA is TGCGCCAGCAGCTTGCAGGGGGCGCGCACTGAAGCTTTCTTT. This encodes CASSLQGARTEAFF.